There are a few counts of the clone carrying this T cell receptor beta chain. Its antigen remains unknown. These data belong to a study of vaccination effects on CD4 cells after COVID-19. Germline V gene sequence: CDR1 KGHSH, CDR2 LQKENI. Trimming shortened V by 3 bases and J by 5 bases, and 11 bases separated the two germline ends. The CDR3 runs to 13 residues. Assay used: immunoSEQ multiplex PCR; TCRdb lists only in-frame clones, some missing. This table holds some 40,000 clones, around two thirds found once. Ahead of sequencing, the ViraFEST assay grew antigen-specific CD4+ T cells using viral peptide pools. With roughly 10 days of culture completed, CD4+ T cells were isolated. The person acquired a PCR-confirmed SARS-CoV-2 infection between March and December 2020. Researchers reported culturing 2.1 million or so PBMC in each well, adding approximately 9.4 IU/ml IL-2 and around 10 ug/ml peptides. Half of the medium was exchanged for IL-2 medium on both days 3 and 7.

The V and J genes are TRBV18 and TRBJ2-7; D is unclear. The specimen comprised CD4+ T cells from PBMCs cultured with a peptide pool, sampled before COVID-19 vaccination. The receptor comes from a human donor who had a prior SARS-CoV-2 infection. The CDR3 spells CASSPDQSHEQYF. The CDR3 bases are TGTGCCAGCTCACCCGACCAGTCCCACGAGCAGTACTTC.